This entry lists 3 T cell receptor beta chains sequenced from one sample in a study of persistence of HIV-infected CD4 T cells. The immunoSEQ assay was version 4, run in survey mode. This table comes from immunoSEQ multiplex PCR, and its TCRdb copy is limited to in-frame clones, with some not included. This sample has 35,000 to 55,000 clones; 88% occur once, and the top ten carry 0.4% to 0.5%. Cells were stimulated nonspecifically with anti-CD3/anti-CD28 magnetic beads. CD4+ T cells upregulating both CD40 ligand and CD69 were sorted as responding cells. The antigens for these receptors are not known. Here the sequenced sample was CD4+ T cells sorted from PBMCs after approximately 19-hour stimulation, taken from a patient who received antiretroviral therapy. Receptors originate from an adult woman with HIV who was CMV-seropositive.

The chain links TRBV12-3 or TRBV12-4 to TRBJ1-2; maybe TRBD1 (5 bases). Trimming pared 3 bases from V and 4 bases from J, leaving 9 bases between. CDR3 size: 13 residues. For the CDR3, the DNA is TGTGCCAGCAGTTTCGGGACTGTCTATGGCTACACCTTC. Translated, it gives CASSFGTVYGYTF.

The rearrangement joins TRBV14 to TRBJ1-6; unclear D gene. The germline V gene has CDR1 SGHDN and CDR2 FVKESK. Trimming removed 4 bases from V and 6 bases from J, with 13 bases in between. The CDR3 runs to 15 residues. For the CDR3, the DNA is TGTGCCAGCAGCCGCGATGCGGTTAGTAATTCACCCCTCCACTTT. Translation gives CASSRDAVSNSPLHF.

The V call is TRBV12-5, the J call TRBJ1-1; D is ambiguous. The CDR3 length is 13 residues. Germline lookup yields CDR1 LGHNT and CDR2 FRNRAP. V was shortened by 5 bases and J by 1 base, with 8 bases between the two germline ends. CDR3 region: CASGPPGNTEAFF. Written as DNA, the CDR3 is TGTGCTAGTGGTCCGCCAGGGAACACTGAAGCTTTCTTT.